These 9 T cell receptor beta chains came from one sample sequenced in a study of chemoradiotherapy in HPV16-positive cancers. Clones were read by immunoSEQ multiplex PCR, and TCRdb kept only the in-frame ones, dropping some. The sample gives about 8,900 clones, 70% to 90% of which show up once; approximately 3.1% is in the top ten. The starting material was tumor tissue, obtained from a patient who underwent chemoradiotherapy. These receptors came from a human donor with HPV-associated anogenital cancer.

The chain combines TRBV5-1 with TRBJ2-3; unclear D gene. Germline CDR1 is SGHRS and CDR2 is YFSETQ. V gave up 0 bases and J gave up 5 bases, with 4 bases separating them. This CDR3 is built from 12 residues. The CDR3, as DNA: TGCGCCAGCAGCTTGGGAGGAGATACGCAGTATTTT. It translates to CASSLGGDTQYF.

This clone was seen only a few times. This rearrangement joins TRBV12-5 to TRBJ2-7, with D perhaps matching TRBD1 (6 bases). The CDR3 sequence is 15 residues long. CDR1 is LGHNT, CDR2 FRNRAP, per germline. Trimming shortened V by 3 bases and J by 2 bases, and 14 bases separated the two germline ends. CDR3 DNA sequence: TGTGCTAGTGGTTTACAGGGCCTGAGCACCTACGAGCAGTACTTC. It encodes CASGLQGLSTYEQYF. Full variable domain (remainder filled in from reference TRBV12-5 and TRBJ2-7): DARVTQTPRHKVTEMGQEVTMRCQPILGHNTVFWYRQTMMQGLELLAYFRNRAPLDDSGMPKDRFSAEMPDATLATLKIQPSEPRDSAVYFCASGLQGLSTYEQYFGPGTRLTVT.

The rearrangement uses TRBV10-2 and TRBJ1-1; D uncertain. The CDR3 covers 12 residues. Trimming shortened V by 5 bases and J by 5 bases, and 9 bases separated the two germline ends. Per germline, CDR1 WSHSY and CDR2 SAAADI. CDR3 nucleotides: TGCGCCAGCAGTCGAACGGAGACTGAAGCTTTCTTT. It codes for CASSRTETEAFF.

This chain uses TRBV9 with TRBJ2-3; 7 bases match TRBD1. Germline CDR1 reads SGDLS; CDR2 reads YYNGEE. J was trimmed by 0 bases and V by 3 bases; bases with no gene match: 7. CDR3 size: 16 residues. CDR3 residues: CASSEADRSSTDTQYF. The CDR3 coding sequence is TGTGCCAGCAGCGAGGCGGACAGGAGTAGCACAGATACGCAGTATTTT.

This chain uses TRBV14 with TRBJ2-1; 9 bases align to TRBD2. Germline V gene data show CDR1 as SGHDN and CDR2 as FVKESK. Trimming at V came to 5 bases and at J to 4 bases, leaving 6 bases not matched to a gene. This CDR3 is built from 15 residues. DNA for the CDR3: TGTGCCAGCAGCAAGCTAGCGGGGACTTACAATGAGCAGTTCTTC. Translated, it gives CASSKLAGTYNEQFF.

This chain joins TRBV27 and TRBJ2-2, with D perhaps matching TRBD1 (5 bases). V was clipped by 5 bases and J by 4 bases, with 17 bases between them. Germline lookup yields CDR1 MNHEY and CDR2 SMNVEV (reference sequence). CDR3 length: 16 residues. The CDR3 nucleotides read TGTGCCAGCAGTATACTTCAGGGTCTGGGCACCGGGGAGCTGTTTTTT. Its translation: CASSILQGLGTGELFF.

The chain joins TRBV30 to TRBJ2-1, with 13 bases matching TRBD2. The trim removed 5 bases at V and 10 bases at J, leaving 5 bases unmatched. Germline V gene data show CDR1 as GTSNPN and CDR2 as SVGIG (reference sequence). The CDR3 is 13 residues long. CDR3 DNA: TGTGCCTGGGAAAGGACTAGCGGGGGCGAGCAGTTCTTC. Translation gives CAWERTSGGEQFF.

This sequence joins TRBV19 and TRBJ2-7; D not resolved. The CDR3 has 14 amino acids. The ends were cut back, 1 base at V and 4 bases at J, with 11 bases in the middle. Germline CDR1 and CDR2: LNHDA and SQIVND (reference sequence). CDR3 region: CASSIGYSSYEQYF. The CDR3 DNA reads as TGTGCCAGTAGTATAGGTTACAGTTCTTACGAGCAGTACTTC.

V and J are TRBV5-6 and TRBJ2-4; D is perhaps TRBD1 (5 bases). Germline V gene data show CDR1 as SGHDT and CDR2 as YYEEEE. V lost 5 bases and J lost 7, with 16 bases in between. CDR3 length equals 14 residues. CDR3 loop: CASSLQGAWNIQYF. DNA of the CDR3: TGTGCCAGCAGTTTGCAGGGTGCCTGGAACATTCAGTACTTC.